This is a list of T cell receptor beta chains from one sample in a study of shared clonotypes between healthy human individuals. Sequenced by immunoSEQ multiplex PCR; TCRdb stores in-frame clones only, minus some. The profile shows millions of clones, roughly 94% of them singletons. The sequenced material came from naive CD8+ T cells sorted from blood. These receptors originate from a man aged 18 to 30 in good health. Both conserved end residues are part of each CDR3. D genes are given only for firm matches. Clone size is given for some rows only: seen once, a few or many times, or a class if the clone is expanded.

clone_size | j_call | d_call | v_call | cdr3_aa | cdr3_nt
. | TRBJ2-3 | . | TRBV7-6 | CASSLGGGSDTQYF | TGTGCCAGCAGCTTGGGGGGCGGGTCAGATACGCAGTATTTT
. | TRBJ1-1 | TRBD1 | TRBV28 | CASSSGQGEWENEAFF | TGTGCCAGCAGTTCCGGACAGGGGGAGTGGGAAAATGAAGCTTTCTTT
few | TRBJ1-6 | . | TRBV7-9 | CASRNARDPDNSPLHF | TGTGCCAGCAGGAATGCCAGGGACCCCGATAATTCACCCCTCCACTTT
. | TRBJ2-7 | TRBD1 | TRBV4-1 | CASSPTGTGNYEQYF | TGCGCCAGCAGCCCGACCGGGACAGGGAACTACGAGCAGTACTTC
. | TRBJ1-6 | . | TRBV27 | CASSSVSNSPLHF | TGTGCCAGCAGTTCCGTCTCAAATTCACCCCTCCACTTT
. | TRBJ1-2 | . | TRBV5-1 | CASSARGPLDGYTF | TGCGCCAGTAGCGCCAGGGGTCCACTGGATGGCTACACCTTC
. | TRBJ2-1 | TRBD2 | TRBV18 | CASSPSGRAGEQFF | TGTGCCAGCTCACCCAGCGGGAGGGCCGGTGAGCAGTTCTTC
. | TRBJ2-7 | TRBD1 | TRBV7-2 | CASSLDPGGSYEQYF | TGTGCCAGCAGCTTAGACCCAGGGGGCTCCTACGAGCAGTACTTC
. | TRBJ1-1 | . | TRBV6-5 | CASSYLREPMNTEAFF | TGTGCCAGCAGTTACCTCAGGGAGCCCATGAACACTGAAGCTTTCTTT
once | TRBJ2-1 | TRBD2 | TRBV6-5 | CASSYSRVAGGLEQFF | TGTGCCAGCAGTTACTCCCGGGTAGCGGGGGGTCTTGAGCAGTTCTTC
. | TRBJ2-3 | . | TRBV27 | CASSLMASRTDTQYF | TGTGCCAGCAGTTTAATGGCTAGCAGGACAGATACGCAGTATTTT
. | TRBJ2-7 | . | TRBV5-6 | CASSSMGEQYF | TGTGCCAGCAGCTCAATGGGCGAGCAGTACTTC
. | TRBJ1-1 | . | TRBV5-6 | CASRTTAGSMNTEAFF | TGTGCCAGCAGGACCACTGCAGGGAGCATGAACACTGAAGCTTTCTTT
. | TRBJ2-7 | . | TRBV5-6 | CASSLGVSSYEQYF | TGTGCCAGCAGCTTGGGTGTCAGCTCCTACGAGCAGTACTTC
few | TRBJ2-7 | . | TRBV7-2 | CASSSTYEQYF | TGTGCCAGCAGCTCTACCTACGAGCAGTACTTC
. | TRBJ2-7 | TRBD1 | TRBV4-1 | CASSQKAGGSYEQYF | TGCGCCAGCAGCCAAAAGGCAGGGGGTTCCTACGAGCAGTACTTC
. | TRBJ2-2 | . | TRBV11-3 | CASREFSDTGELFF | TGTGCCAGCAGGGAGTTTAGTGATACCGGGGAGCTGTTTTTT
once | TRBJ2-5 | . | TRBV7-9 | CASSLGGLLEWTQYF | TGTGCCAGCAGCTTAGGCGGACTACTTGAATGGACCCAGTACTTC
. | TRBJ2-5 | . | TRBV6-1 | CASITAEETQYF | TGTGCCAGCATAACAGCCGAAGAGACCCAGTACTTC
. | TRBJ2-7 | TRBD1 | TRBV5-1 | CASGQGTNYEQYF | TGCGCCAGCGGACAGGGCACAAACTACGAGCAGTACTTC
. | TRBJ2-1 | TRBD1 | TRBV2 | CASNLGTGAYNEQFF | TGTGCCAGCAACTTAGGGACAGGGGCTTACAATGAGCAGTTCTTC
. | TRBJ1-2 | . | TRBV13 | CASSFQGYGYTF | TGTGCCAGCAGCTTCCAGGGATATGGCTACACCTTC
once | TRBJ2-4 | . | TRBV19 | CASRIGGSENIQYF | TGTGCCAGTAGGATAGGGGGGTCGGAAAACATTCAGTACTTC
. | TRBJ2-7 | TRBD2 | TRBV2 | CASTELAGGFHEQYF | TGTGCCAGCACCGAACTAGCGGGGGGGTTTCACGAGCAGTACTTC
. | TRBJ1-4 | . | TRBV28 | CASSPDGINEKLFF | TGTGCCAGCAGTCCGGACGGTATTAATGAAAAACTGTTTTTT
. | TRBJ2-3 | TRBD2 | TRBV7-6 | CASSLAGTSGTQYF | TGTGCCAGCAGCTTAGCCGGGACTAGCGGAACGCAGTATTTT
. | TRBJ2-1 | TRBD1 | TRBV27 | CASHPGTGANEQFF | TGTGCCAGCCACCCCGGGACAGGGGCTAATGAGCAGTTCTTC
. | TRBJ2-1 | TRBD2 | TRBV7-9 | CASAGLAGSMDEQFF | TGTGCCAGCGCGGGACTAGCGGGGAGTATGGATGAGCAGTTCTTC
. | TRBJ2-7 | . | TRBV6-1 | CASSEALEGPSSYEQYF | TGTGCCAGCAGTGAAGCTCTAGAAGGGCCGAGCTCCTACGAGCAGTACTTC
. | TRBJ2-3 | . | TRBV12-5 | CASWGVIPDTQYF | TGTGCTAGTTGGGGAGTCATCCCAGATACGCAGTATTTT
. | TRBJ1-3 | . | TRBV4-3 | CASSQDLGGTGNTIYF | TGCGCCAGCAGCCAAGATCTAGGAGGGACCGGAAACACCATATATTTT
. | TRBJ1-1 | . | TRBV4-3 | CASSLQWGNTEAFF | TGCGCCAGCAGCTTACAATGGGGGAACACTGAAGCTTTCTTT
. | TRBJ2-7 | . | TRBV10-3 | CAISEGPEGVYEQYF | TGTGCCATCAGTGAGGGGCCCGAGGGGGTCTACGAGCAGTACTTC
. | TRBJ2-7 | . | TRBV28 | CASSPSDPQVPGSYEQYF | TGTGCCAGCAGCCCTTCCGACCCACAGGTGCCCGGCTCCTACGAGCAGTACTTC
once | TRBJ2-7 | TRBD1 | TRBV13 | CASSFTLQGLVYEQYF | TGTGCCAGCAGCTTCACCTTACAGGGGTTAGTCTACGAGCAGTACTTC
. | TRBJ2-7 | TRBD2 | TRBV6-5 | CASSYYSGDYEQYF | TGTGCCAGCAGTTATTACAGCGGGGACTACGAGCAGTACTTC
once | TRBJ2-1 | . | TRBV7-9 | CASLAGTDNEQFF | TGTGCCAGCCTTGCGGGGACAGACAATGAGCAGTTCTTC
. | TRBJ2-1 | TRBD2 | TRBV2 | CASSDQSGEWNEQFF | TGTGCCAGCAGTGATCAGAGCGGGGAGTGGAATGAGCAGTTCTTC
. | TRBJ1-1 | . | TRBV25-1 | CASSTWTALNTEAFF | TGTGCCAGCAGTACCTGGACAGCGTTGAACACTGAAGCTTTCTTT
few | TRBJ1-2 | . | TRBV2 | CASSENHRMGTF | TGTGCCAGCAGTGAAAACCACAGGATGGGGACCTTC
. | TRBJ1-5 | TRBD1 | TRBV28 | CASSTWTGEGVVQPQHF | TGTGCCAGCAGTACGTGGACAGGGGAAGGTGTTGTTCAGCCCCAGCATTTT
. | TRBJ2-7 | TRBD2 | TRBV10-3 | CAISRLAEPYEQYF | TGTGCCATCAGTCGACTAGCGGAGCCCTACGAGCAGTACTTC
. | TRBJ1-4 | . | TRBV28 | CASSYPGDPNEKLFF | TGTGCCAGCAGCTACCCTGGGGACCCCAACGAAAAACTGTTTTTT
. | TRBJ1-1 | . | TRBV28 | CASSFLRGTEAFF | TGTGCCAGCAGTTTCCTCAGGGGCACTGAAGCTTTCTTT
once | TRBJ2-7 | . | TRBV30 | CAWSVSLLYEQYF | TGTGCCTGGAGTGTATCATTGCTCTACGAGCAGTACTTC
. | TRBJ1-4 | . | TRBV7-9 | CASSATPENEKLFF | TGTGCCAGCAGCGCGACGCCAGAGAATGAAAAACTGTTTTTT
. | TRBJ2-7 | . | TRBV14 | CASSQDHDMRFYEQYF | TGTGCCAGCAGCCAAGATCACGATATGAGGTTTTACGAGCAGTACTTC
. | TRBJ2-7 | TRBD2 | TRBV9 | CASSVERGPGEQYF | TGTGCCAGCAGCGTAGAGCGGGGCCCCGGGGAGCAGTACTTC
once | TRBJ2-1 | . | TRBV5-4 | CASSLVQDEWQFF | TGTGCCAGCAGCTTGGTTCAGGACGAGTGGCAGTTCTTC
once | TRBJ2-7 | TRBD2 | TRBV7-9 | CASSFSPGLAAYEQYF | TGTGCCAGCAGTTTTAGCCCTGGACTAGCGGCCTACGAGCAGTACTTC
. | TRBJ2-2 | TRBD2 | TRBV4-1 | CASSPSGGGSGELFF | TGCGCCAGCAGCCCTAGCGGGGGGGGCAGCGGGGAGCTGTTTTTT
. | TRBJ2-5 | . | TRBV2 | CASTRDFQETQYF | TGTGCCAGCACCCGGGACTTCCAAGAGACCCAGTACTTC
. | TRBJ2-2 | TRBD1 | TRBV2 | CASRDRGLTGELFF | TGTGCCAGCAGAGACAGGGGGCTTACCGGGGAGCTGTTTTTT
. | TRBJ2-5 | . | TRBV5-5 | CASSLGGVLGETQYF | TGTGCCAGCAGCTTGGGGGGCGTTCTCGGAGAGACCCAGTACTTC
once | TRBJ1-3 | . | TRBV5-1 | CASKGEDSENTIYF | TGCGCCAGCAAGGGGGAAGATTCTGAAAACACCATATATTTT
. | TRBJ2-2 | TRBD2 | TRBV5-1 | CASSLGLAGRGTGELFF | TGCGCCAGCAGCTTAGGGCTAGCGGGGCGAGGCACCGGGGAGCTGTTTTTT
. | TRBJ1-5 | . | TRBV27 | CASSKYGPHQPQHF | TGTGCCAGCAGTAAATACGGGCCGCATCAGCCCCAGCATTTT
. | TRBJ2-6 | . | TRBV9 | CASSGPANVLTF | TGTGCCAGCAGCGGTCCAGCCAACGTCCTGACTTTC
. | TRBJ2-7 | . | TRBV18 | CASSPPGTLSYEQYF | TGTGCCAGCTCACCACCGGGGACACTCTCCTACGAGCAGTACTTC
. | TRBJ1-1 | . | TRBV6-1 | CASGGREVGTEAFF | TGTGCCAGCGGGGGTAGGGAGGTCGGCACTGAAGCTTTCTTT